Sequencing of this T cell receptor (beta chain) was carried out in a study of cytomegalovirus exposure and HLA in healthy donors. Findings and limits, study-wide: In a later analysis, first-cohort TCR clusters were found to tend to co-occur in the 95 to 150 validation repertoires. In vitro work confirmed that a few CMV-associated chains recognize CMV antigens. Cytomegalovirus association was listed for roughly 160 TCR beta chains.

Profiling relied on immunoSEQ multiplex PCR, and the TCRdb table lists in-frame clones only, not all of them. Here the sample spans roughly 310,000 clones, roughly 87% being singletons. Of note for this clone: Its antigen is unknown.

Donors came from a validation cohort of over a hundred subjects, distinct from the first 666-subject cohort. Material: PBMCs. This receptor was taken from a man between 25 and 39 years old in good health and CMV-seronegative.

CDR3 coding DNA: TGTGCCAGCTCTCGGGGACAGGGTCGTCAGAACACCATATATTTT. Its translation is CASSRGQGRQNTIYF. The J gene is TRBJ1-3, the V gene TRBV18, with 9 bases lining up with TRBD1. Germline V CDR1 and CDR2: KGHSH, LQKENI. The CDR3 totals 15 residues. The V segment lost 6 bases and the J segment 7 bases; nucleotides outside the gene matches: 10.